The 23 T cell receptor beta chains reported below all come from one sample, sequenced in a study of blood T cell repertoires in COVID-19. Here immunoSEQ multiplex PCR was the method, and the copy in TCRdb shows in-frame clones only, minus some. Of about 140,000 clones in the sample, approximately 85% are singletons; the top ten hold less than 5%. The specimen was peripheral blood. These receptors all come from a woman of 80 years or more with acute or convalescent COVID-19.

The chain is built from TRBV15 and TRBJ1-1; D not resolved. There are 12 residues in the CDR3. V lost 0 bases, J lost 6 bases, and 5 bases lay in between. The V gene's germline CDR1 is LNHNV and CDR2 YYDKDF (reference sequence). The CDR3 DNA follows: TGTGCCACCAGCAGAGATCGAGCTGAAGCTTTCTTT. Its protein is CATSRDRAEAFF.

The rearrangement uses TRBV10-2 and TRBJ2-1; D perhaps matches TRBD1 (6 bases). Per germline, CDR1 WSHSY and CDR2 SAAADI. The CDR3 covers 13 residues. With 0 bases removed from V and 8 bases from J, the gap between germline ends came to 8 bases. As DNA, the CDR3 is TGCGCCAGCAGTGAGTCAGGGGGATATGAGCAGTTCTTC. It yields the protein CASSESGGYEQFF.

This chain links TRBV6-5 with TRBJ2-2; 7 bases align to TRBD1. The CDR3 loop spans 14 amino acids. The junction had 5 bases not matched to a gene; V was cut back by 6 bases and J by 4 bases. Germline lookup yields CDR1 MNHEY and CDR2 SVGAGI. In DNA form, the CDR3 reads TGTGCCAGCAGCCAATCAGGGGGCACCGGGGAGCTGTTTTTT. This gives the protein CASSQSGGTGELFF.

J is TRBJ1-2 and V is TRBV12-5, with 7 bases fitting TRBD1. This CDR3 region has 15 residues. CDR1 and CDR2 (germline): LGHNT, FRNRAP. Unmatched junction bases numbered 7, after V lost 2 bases and J lost 4 bases. As DNA, the CDR3 is TGTGCTAGTGGTTTGTCAGGGGGAGTGAGCTATGGCTACACCTTC. This gives the protein CASGLSGGVSYGYTF.

V and J are TRBV4-1 and TRBJ2-1, with 11 bases lining up with TRBD2. The CDR3 runs 16 residues. Germline V gene data show CDR1 as MGHRA and CDR2 as YSYEKL. V was clipped by 1 base and J by 5 bases; unmatched bases: 4. The CDR3 is CASSQVGLADNNEQFF. The CDR3 region has the DNA TGCGCCAGCAGCCAAGTGGGACTAGCGGACAACAATGAGCAGTTCTTC.

The chain has TRBV3-1 (or the pseudogene TRBV3-2) and TRBJ2-1; D not certain. This CDR3 has 15 amino acids. V shed 4 bases and J shed 2 bases, with 12 bases lying between them. Germline V gives CDR1 LGHDT, CDR2 YNNKEL (reference sequence). The CDR3 is CASSRYSSPYNEQFF. CDR3 nucleotide sequence: TGTGCCAGCAGCCGTTATAGTTCCCCCTACAATGAGCAGTTCTTC.

The chain employs TRBV27 and TRBJ2-7; tentative D call: TRBD1 (5 bases). CDR3 length: 14 amino acids. Trimming took 5 bases from V and 2 from J, leaving 13 bases between them. Germline V gene sequence: CDR1 MNHEY, CDR2 SMNVEV (reference sequence). For the CDR3, the DNA is TGTGCCAGCAGTCATACAGGAGCCACCTACGAGCAGTACTTC. As protein: CASSHTGATYEQYF.

The rearrangement uses TRBV23-1 and TRBJ1-4; TRBD1 matches 8 bases. TRBV23-1 is treated as an ORF (open reading frame) with a function not yet certain. Unmatched junction bases numbered 11, after V lost 4 bases and J lost 4 bases. CDR3 length equals 17 residues. The CDR3 sequence is CASSPSNRGFNNEKLFF. CDR3 nucleotide sequence: TGCGCCAGCAGTCCATCTAACAGGGGGTTTAATAATGAAAAACTGTTTTTT.

The chain has TRBV18 and TRBJ2-2; TRBD2 is a possible D gene (6 bases). The CDR3 has 16 residues. Germline CDR1 and CDR2: KGHSH and LQKENI. Trimming shortened V by 1 base and J by 0 bases, and 9 bases separated the two germline ends. The CDR3 spells CASSPQGGTNTGELFF. DNA for the CDR3: TGTGCCAGCTCACCACAGGGAGGCACGAACACCGGGGAGCTGTTTTTT.

The chain joins TRBV6-5 to TRBJ2-1; TRBD2 agrees at 13 bases. Germline CDR1 reads MNHEY; CDR2 reads SVGAGI. Trimming cost V 7 bases and J 9 bases; bases outside gene matches: 9. This CDR3 contains 15 residues. Here the CDR3 DNA reads TGTGCCAGCAACCTTGGACTAGCGGGAGCCCCTGAGCAGTTCTTC. This encodes CASNLGLAGAPEQFF.

The chain uses TRBV19 and TRBJ2-1; TRBD2 agrees at 12 bases. The CDR3 is made up of 15 amino acids. J gave up 3 bases and V 5 bases, and 2 bases lay outside the gene matches. CDR1 is LNHDA, CDR2 SQIVND, per germline (reference sequence). In DNA form, the CDR3 reads TGTGCCAGTAGTCTAGCGGGGGGGTACTACAATGAGCAGTTCTTC. Its translation: CASSLAGGYYNEQFF. Variable domain in full (rest from reference TRBV19 and TRBJ2-1): DGGITQSPKYLFRKEGQNVTLSCEQNLNHDAMYWYRQDPGQGLRLIYYSQIVNDFQKGDIAEGYSVSREKKESFPLTVTSAQKNPTAFYLCASSLAGGYYNEQFFGPGTRLTVL.

The genes are TRBV12-3 or TRBV12-4 and TRBJ1-4; no clear D gene. The CDR3 length is 13 residues. V was shortened by 2 bases and J by 8 bases, with 9 bases between the two germline ends. CDR3 amino acids: CASSLSEAEKLFF. CDR3 nucleotides: TGTGCCAGCAGTTTAAGTGAGGCGGAAAAACTGTTTTTT.

This chain links TRBV3-1 (or the pseudogene TRBV3-2) with TRBJ2-5; D is unclear. The CDR3 spans 14 residues. V lost 3 bases, J lost 1 base, and 9 bases lay in between. CDR1 and CDR2 from the germline V gene are LGHDT and YNNKEL (reference sequence). The CDR3 protein is CASSQSAVQETQYF. For the CDR3, the DNA is TGTGCCAGCAGCCAGTCGGCGGTCCAAGAGACCCAGTACTTC.

The chain recombines TRBV29-1 with TRBJ2-7; 7 bases fit TRBD2. V shed 3 bases and J 1 base; nucleotides not matched to a gene: 3. Germline CDR1 and CDR2: SQVTM and ANQGSEA. The CDR3 contains 13 residues. The CDR3 region is CSVEREWSYEQYF. The CDR3 DNA reads as TGCAGCGTTGAGCGGGAGTGGTCCTACGAGCAGTACTTC.

V is TRBV19 and J is TRBJ1-3, with D unresolved. The CDR3 runs to 16 residues. V gave up 3 bases and J gave up 0 bases, with 12 bases separating them. Germline V gene data show CDR1 as LNHDA and CDR2 as SQIVND (reference sequence). CDR3 sequence (DNA): TGTGCCAGTAGTATCTATGGGCAATACTCTGGAAACACCATATATTTT. Protein product: CASSIYGQYSGNTIYF.

V is TRBV20-1 and J is TRBJ2-2, with 7 bases identical to TRBD2. There are 14 residues in the CDR3. In germline, CDR1 is DFQATT, CDR2 SNEGSKA (reference sequence). The ends lost 3 bases at V and 3 bases at J; junction bases unmatched: 4. The CDR3 reads CSASWGRDTGELFF. The CDR3 nucleotides are TGCAGTGCTAGTTGGGGGAGGGACACCGGGGAGCTGTTTTTT.

J is TRBJ2-1 and V is TRBV9; no definite D call. Germline-derived CDR1 and CDR2 are SGDLS and YYNGEE. Between the trimmed V and J ends, which lost 0 bases and 7 bases, there was a span of 11 bases. The CDR3 is made up of 14 amino acids. Here the CDR3 reads CASSVDIIGNEQFF. The CDR3, as DNA: TGTGCCAGCAGCGTAGATATAATCGGGAATGAGCAGTTCTTC.

CDR3 coding DNA: TGTGCCAGCAACCCGACAGGGCGTTCACCCCTCCACTTT. This gives the protein CASNPTGRSPLHF. J is TRBJ1-6 and V is TRBV2; 7 nucleotides align to TRBD1. Per the germline V gene, CDR1 is SNHLY and CDR2 is FYNNEI. The J segment lost 9 bases and the V segment lost 7 bases, leaving 6 bases of the junction unmatched. The CDR3 contains 13 residues.

The chain employs TRBV24-1 and TRBJ2-1, with TRBD2 matching 9 bases. The CDR3 is made up of 15 amino acids. J lost 5 bases, V lost 4 bases, and 5 bases had no gene match. Germline CDR1 KGHDR, CDR2 SFDVKD. The CDR3 DNA reads as TGTGCCACCAGTGAAGGACTAGCGAGAAACAATGAGCAGTTCTTC. This encodes CATSEGLARNNEQFF.

This clone has a single count. Other DNA sequences of this sample code for an identical CDR3. The V and J genes are TRBV18 and TRBJ1-2, with 7 nucleotides matching TRBD1. CDR3 size: 14 residues. The V gene's germline CDR1 is KGHSH and CDR2 LQKENI. V shed 3 bases and J 4 bases; nucleotides not matched to a gene: 5. The CDR3, as DNA: TGTGCCAGCTCACCCGGACAGGATTCCTATGGCTACACCTTC. Protein sequence: CASSPGQDSYGYTF. The entire variable domain, with the rest obtained from reference TRBV18 and TRBJ1-2, is as follows: NAGVMQNPRHLVRRRGQEARLRCSPMKGHSHVYWYRQLPEEGLKFMVYLQKENIIDESGMPKERFSAEFPKEGPSILRIQQVVRGDSAAYFCASSPGQDSYGYTFGSGTRLTVV.

V is TRBV10-3 and J is TRBJ2-1, with 9 bases lining up with TRBD1. The CDR3 contains 15 residues. V was pared by 0 bases and J by 15 bases, with 12 bases of the junction left unmatched. Germline V lookup: CDR1 ENHRY, CDR2 SYGVKD. This CDR3 reads CAISESRDRDLHSFF. CDR3 nucleotide sequence: TGTGCCATCAGTGAGTCTAGGGACAGGGACCTTCACTCGTTCTTC.

This rearrangement joins TRBV6-5 to TRBJ1-1; the match to TRBD1 covers 8 bases. CDR1 MNHEY and CDR2 SVGAGI come from the germline V gene. V lost 6 bases and J lost 6; bases outside the gene matches: 9. This CDR3 has 14 residues. CDR3 region: CASSPWTGKAEAFF. CDR3 nucleotide sequence: TGTGCCAGCAGCCCATGGACAGGGAAGGCTGAAGCTTTCTTT.

The chain is built from TRBV5-1 and TRBJ2-4; 7 nucleotides line up with TRBD2. V dropped 4 bases and J dropped 7; count of bases not matched to a gene: 11. Germline CDR1 and CDR2: SGHRS and YFSETQ. CDR3 length: 15 residues. As DNA, the CDR3 is TGCGCCAGCAGCGACGCCGGGACGCGGGGGAACATTCAGTACTTC. This translates into CASSDAGTRGNIQYF.